The 17 T cell receptor beta chains in this list originate from one sample, sequenced in a study of radiation and T cells in renal cell carcinoma. Libraries were prepared by immunoSEQ multiplex PCR; TCRdb keeps only in-frame clonotypes and omits some of them. The sample has approximately 170,000 clones; about 88% are singletons. Time point given: blood 4 weeks post-SBRT, at nephrectomy. Treatment specified: 15 Gy SBRT to primary tumor, nephrectomy 4 weeks later. The source material was blood, sampled from a patient whose treatment included radiotherapy and nephrectomy. The receptors derive from a woman aged 45-60 years with renal cell carcinoma.

This clone was counted only a few times. This sequence joins TRBV18 and TRBJ1-6, with TRBD1 matching 8 bases. V trimming: 3 bases; J trimming: 7 bases; junction bases outside the gene matches: 5. CDR1 KGHSH and CDR2 LQKENI come from the germline V gene. The CDR3 covers 15 residues. CDR3: CASSPVQGGNSPLHF. DNA for the CDR3: TGTGCCAGCTCACCTGTACAGGGGGGCAATTCACCCCTCCACTTT. Together with reference TRBV18 and TRBJ1-6, the CDR3 gives the full variable domain: NAGVMQNPRHLVRRRGQEARLRCSPMKGHSHVYWYRQLPEEGLKFMVYLQKENIIDESGMPKERFSAEFPKEGPSILRIQQVVRGDSAAYFCASSPVQGGNSPLHFGNGTRLTVT.

The genes are TRBV5-1 and TRBJ1-1; D may be TRBD1 (6 bases). CDR3 length: 16 residues. V lost 4 bases and J lost 4, with 20 bases in between. Germline V lookup: CDR1 SGHRS, CDR2 YFSETQ. The CDR3: CASSKLGGGRGTEAFF. DNA for the CDR3: TGCGCCAGCAGCAAGTTGGGAGGGGGGAGAGGCACTGAAGCTTTCTTT.

V is TRBV11-3 and J is TRBJ2-1; D remains ambiguous. Germline loops: CDR1 SGHNT, CDR2 YENEEA. V gave up 2 bases and J gave up 7 bases, with 9 bases separating them. CDR3 length equals 13 residues. The chain's CDR3 is CASSLNGPNEQFF. The DNA of the CDR3 is TGTGCCAGCAGCTTAAATGGGCCTAATGAGCAGTTCTTC.

This clone was recorded only once. The chain recombines TRBV6-1 with TRBJ1-2, with 10 bases that match TRBD1. The CDR3 consists of 14 residues. CDR1 and CDR2 (germline): MNHNS, SASEGT. V was clipped by 8 bases and J by 5 bases; unmatched bases: 8. Here the CDR3 DNA reads TGTGCCAGCTTGGGGGGACAGGGGCCTTATGGCTACACCTTC. Protein sequence: CASLGGQGPYGYTF.

This clone appeared once. The chain carries TRBV25-1 and TRBJ1-2; 7 nucleotides match TRBD1. Looked up from germline, CDR1 is MGHDK and CDR2 is SYGVNS. The CDR3 runs to 15 residues. The V gene end was trimmed by 3 bases and the J gene end by 5 bases; junction bases not matched to a gene: 9. DNA of the CDR3: TGTGCCAGCAGTGAGGCCGGGACAGCCCTTTATGGCTACACCTTC. Encoded protein: CASSEAGTALYGYTF.

The chain uses TRBV27 and TRBJ1-4; no reliable D call. Trimming took off 3 bases at V and 5 bases at J, with 7 bases between the two ends. CDR3 length equals 13 residues. Per the germline V gene, CDR1 is MNHEY and CDR2 is SMNVEV (reference sequence). CDR3 sequence: CASSLWENEKLFF. The CDR3 nucleotides are TGTGCCAGCAGTTTGTGGGAGAATGAAAAACTGTTTTTT.

In this sample, this clone turned up once. The chain is built from TRBV25-1 and TRBJ2-3, with D uncertain. CDR3 size: 16 residues. Trimming took off 4 bases at V and 6 bases at J, with 20 bases between the two ends. Germline loops: CDR1 MGHDK, CDR2 SYGVNS. CDR3 in amino acids: CASSGRGAATFDTQYF. The CDR3 bases are TGTGCCAGCAGTGGCCGAGGTGCTGCCACGTTTGATACGCAGTATTTT.

The CDR3 protein is CASSLYGRRNTEAFF. In DNA form, the CDR3 reads TGTGCCAGCAGCTTGTACGGGAGACGGAACACTGAAGCTTTCTTT. The chain carries TRBV5-4 and TRBJ1-1; D is ambiguous. Trimming left V 1 base short and J 1 base short, with 11 bases between. CDR1 SGHNT and CDR2 YYREEE come from the germline V gene (reference sequence). The length of the CDR3 is 15 residues.

CDR3 sequence (DNA): TGTGCCAGCGCCGAGGAAGGGCGGGTTAGTCAGCCCCAGCATTTT. Its translation: CASAEEGRVSQPQHF. The V and J genes are TRBV7-2 and TRBJ1-5; D call uncertain. V was cut by 8 bases and J by 6 bases, with 20 bases left in between. This CDR3 spans 15 amino acids. Germline CDR1 SGHTA, CDR2 FQGNSA.

This chain connects TRBV6-1 to TRBJ2-4; maybe TRBD2 (5 bases). Germline loops: CDR1 MNHNS, CDR2 SASEGT. Trimming removed 6 bases at V and 5 bases at J, with 14 bases between. The CDR3 runs 14 residues. The CDR3 DNA follows: TGTGCCAGCAGCCGGTCCGGGGTTCAAAACATTCAGTACTTC. Translated, it gives CASSRSGVQNIQYF.

This chain links TRBV4-1 with TRBJ1-5; D call uncertain. V lost 0 bases, J lost 0 bases, and 9 bases lay in between. Germline values: CDR1 MGHRA, CDR2 YSYEKL. CDR3 size: 16 residues. CDR3 residues: CASSQDSSLSNQPQHF. Written as DNA, the CDR3 is TGCGCCAGCAGCCAAGATAGCAGCCTTAGCAATCAGCCCCAGCATTTT.

The genes are TRBV9 and TRBJ2-7; TRBD1 aligns across 12 bases. The trim removed 7 bases at V and 5 bases at J, leaving 13 bases unmatched. The CDR3 runs 16 residues. Germline V gene sequence: CDR1 SGDLS, CDR2 YYNGEE. In nucleotides, the CDR3 is TGTGCCAGCTCGGCCCGTGGGACAGGGGGCATCAACGAGCAGTACTTC. This translates into CASSARGTGGINEQYF.

This chain connects TRBV28 to TRBJ2-7, with 9 nucleotides matching TRBD2. The CDR3 sequence is 15 residues long. The V gene end was trimmed by 8 bases and the J gene end by 2 bases; junction bases not matched to a gene: 10. Germline V gene lookup returns CDR1 MDHEN and CDR2 SYDVKM. The CDR3 protein is CASSRKGGGAYEQYF. For the CDR3, the DNA is TGTGCCAGCTCCCGCAAGGGCGGGGGGGCCTACGAGCAGTACTTC.

This clone was seen once. The rearrangement uses TRBV9 and TRBJ1-2; 9 bases match TRBD1. Germline trimming cut 3 bases from V and 0 bases from J; bases unmatched to any gene: 3. Germline CDR1 and CDR2: SGDLS and YYNGEE. The CDR3 spans 15 residues. CDR3 in DNA: TGTGCCAGCAGCGAACAGGGGGCAGCTAACTATGGCTACACCTTC. Its protein product is CASSEQGAANYGYTF.

The chain recombines TRBV15 with TRBJ1-4; D is uncertain. The germline CDR1 and CDR2 sequences are LNHNV and YYDKDF (reference sequence). The CDR3 sequence is 15 residues long. The V end lost 0 bases, the J end lost 6 bases, and 11 bases lay between the germline ends. As DNA, the CDR3 is TGTGCCACCAGCAGAGATAACGGGTCAGATGAAAAACTGTTTTTT. Translation gives CATSRDNGSDEKLFF.

This clone was detected only once. The chain combines TRBV2 with TRBJ1-3; no clear D. The CDR3 sequence is 15 residues long. V was trimmed by 6 bases and J by 4 bases, leaving 16 bases between them. The germline V gene has CDR1 SNHLY and CDR2 FYNNEI. CDR3 nucleotides: TGTGCCAGCAGCAAAGGTTATATGGACGGAAACACCATATATTTT. Its translation is CASSKGYMDGNTIYF.

The chain links TRBV7-9 to TRBJ2-5; 10 bases agree with TRBD2. Per germline, CDR1 SEHNR and CDR2 FQNEAQ (reference sequence). The V gene end was trimmed by 4 bases and the J gene end by 3 bases; junction bases not matched to a gene: 2. The CDR3 runs to 14 residues. The CDR3 is CASSSLAGEETQYF. The CDR3 nucleotides are TGTGCCAGCAGCTCTCTAGCGGGGGAAGAGACCCAGTACTTC.